This TCR beta chain appears in the sequencing data of a study of blood T cell repertoires in COVID-19. Study information: Spain, Italy and the United States supplied samples that represented acute and convalescent COVID-19. Sources were T cells, B-cell-depleted T cells, or PBMCs; the material itself was cDNA or gDNA.

The protocol was immunoSEQ multiplex PCR, while the TCRdb copy is restricted to in-frame clones and leaves out a portion. The sample has about 170,000 clones; roughly 84% are singletons. This CDR3 is 14 amino acids long. Germline-derived CDR1 and CDR2 are MNHEY and SVGEGT. The V gene lost 5 bases and the J gene lost 1 base, with 11 bases spanning the gap. The specimen sequenced was peripheral blood. The TCR sequence derives from a man between 65 and 80 years old with active or convalescent COVID-19. The chain joins TRBV6-2 or TRBV6-3 to TRBJ1-1, with D perhaps TRBD1 (5 bases). This chain's CDR3 is CASSVQGTNTEAFF. CDR3 coding DNA: TGTGCCAGCAGTGTCCAGGGTACGAACACTGAAGCTTTCTTT.